One TCR beta chain is described in this entry. The record originates from a study of blood T cell repertoires in COVID-19. Study information: Acute-phase and convalescent COVID-19 samples originated in the United States, Italy and Spain. Sample material is recorded as cDNA or gDNA derived from T cells, B-cell-depleted T cells, or PBMCs.

Germline loops: CDR1 SGHRS, CDR2 YFSETQ. The CDR3 loop spans 14 amino acids. Trimming shortened V by 5 bases and J by 0 bases, and 11 bases separated the two germline ends. In the original analysis: Using reference gene primer amplification, nucleated cell counts were estimated. Here immunoSEQ multiplex PCR was the method, and the copy in TCRdb shows in-frame clones only, minus some. The DNA was the basis for D and trimming; V, J and clone size are from that table. Altogether a few hundred thousand clones are present, about 89% being singletons, with the ten largest covering roughly 9.8%. Material for sequencing was peripheral blood. The source is a man aged 40-50 years who had recovered from COVID-19. The chain is built from TRBV5-1 and TRBJ1-1; no reliable D call. Here the CDR3 DNA reads TGCGCCAGCAGGTCAAGAGCCATGAACACTGAAGCTTTCTTT. It is translated as CASRSRAMNTEAFF.